A selection of T cell receptor beta chains follows, all from one sample in a study of CD8+ T cells in alopecia areata. Produced via immunoSEQ multiplex PCR; TCRdb's table is partial and in-frame only. In the table there are tens of thousands of clones, roughly 44% of which are singletons. The sample in question was CD8+ T cells sorted from blood, obtained at week 0. These receptors were collected from a human donor with alopecia areata. Each CDR3 is given with its conserved first and last residue. The D gene is left open where the match is weak. Rows may omit the clone size; those that give it use once, few, many or a size class.

d_gene: .; len: 13; abundance: once; j_gene: TRBJ2-5; v_gene: TRBV6-5; CDR3aa: CASSYRSVETQYF; CDR3nt: TGTGCCAGCAGTTACCGCTCCGTGGAGACCCAGTACTTC
d_gene: .; len: 15; abundance: few; j_gene: TRBJ1-1; v_gene: TRBV6-6; CDR3aa: CASSYPGGVDTEAFF; CDR3nt: TGTGCCAGCAGTTACCCCGGCGGGGTGGACACTGAAGCTTTCTTT
d_gene: .; len: 13; abundance: few; j_gene: TRBJ2-5; v_gene: TRBV14; CDR3aa: CASSPGAGWTQYF; CDR3nt: TGTGCCAGCAGTCCAGGGGCAGGGTGGACCCAGTACTTC
d_gene: .; len: 15; abundance: large; j_gene: TRBJ1-2; v_gene: TRBV9; CDR3aa: CASSVDGTDYYGYTF; CDR3nt: TGTGCCAGCAGCGTTGACGGAACGGATTACTATGGCTACACCTTC
d_gene: .; len: 17; abundance: .; j_gene: TRBJ2-1; v_gene: TRBV5-1; CDR3aa: CASSLIVRDPVYNEQFF; CDR3nt: TGCGCCAGCAGCTTAATAGTCCGGGATCCCGTTTACAATGAGCAGTTCTTC
d_gene: TRBD1; len: 15; abundance: medium-sized; j_gene: TRBJ2-5; v_gene: TRBV6-5; CDR3aa: CASSYQRTGVETQYF; CDR3nt: TGTGCCAGCAGTTACCAACGGACAGGGGTGGAGACCCAGTACTTC
d_gene: .; len: 13; abundance: .; j_gene: TRBJ2-1; v_gene: TRBV9; CDR3aa: CASSALGVDEQFF; CDR3nt: TGTGCCAGCAGCGCCTTAGGTGTGGATGAGCAGTTCTTC
d_gene: .; len: 15; abundance: .; j_gene: TRBJ2-7; v_gene: TRBV29-1; CDR3aa: CSVDSPKIPSYEQYF; CDR3nt: TGCAGCGTTGACAGTCCAAAGATTCCCTCCTACGAGCAGTACTTC
d_gene: TRBD1; len: 14; abundance: .; j_gene: TRBJ2-7; v_gene: TRBV9; CDR3aa: CASSVGTGGDEQYF; CDR3nt: TGTGCCAGCAGCGTTGGGACAGGGGGCGACGAGCAGTACTTC
d_gene: TRBD2; len: 15; abundance: few; j_gene: TRBJ2-3; v_gene: TRBV5-1; CDR3aa: CASSVSGRAPDTQYF; CDR3nt: TGCGCCAGCAGCGTTAGCGGGAGGGCCCCAGATACGCAGTATTTT
d_gene: .; len: 16; abundance: few; j_gene: TRBJ2-3; v_gene: TRBV29-1; CDR3aa: CSVEGGLELNTDTQYF; CDR3nt: TGCAGCGTTGAAGGGGGTCTAGAATTGAACACAGATACGCAGTATTTT
d_gene: .; len: 13; abundance: .; j_gene: TRBJ2-7; v_gene: TRBV27; CDR3aa: CASSFGLAYEQYF; CDR3nt: TGTGCCAGCAGTTTTGGTCTAGCCTACGAGCAGTACTTC
d_gene: TRBD1; len: 17; abundance: .; j_gene: TRBJ2-1; v_gene: TRBV4-1; CDR3aa: CASSPKYTGTAYNEQFF; CDR3nt: TGCGCCAGCAGCCCGAAATACACCGGGACAGCGTACAATGAGCAGTTCTTC
d_gene: .; len: 13; abundance: .; j_gene: TRBJ1-1; v_gene: TRBV27; CDR3aa: CASSLAAAGRAFF; CDR3nt: TGTGCCAGCAGTTTGGCGGCGGCAGGGAGAGCTTTCTTT
d_gene: TRBD1; len: 16; abundance: .; j_gene: TRBJ2-3; v_gene: TRBV13; CDR3aa: CASSPRDSRSRDTQYF; CDR3nt: TGTGCCAGCAGCCCAAGGGACAGCCGATCTAGGGATACGCAGTATTTT
d_gene: TRBD2; len: 16; abundance: .; j_gene: TRBJ2-2; v_gene: TRBV29-1; CDR3aa: CSVAIGGGENTGELFF; CDR3nt: TGCAGCGTCGCAATTGGGGGAGGGGAGAACACCGGGGAGCTGTTTTTT
d_gene: TRBD1; len: 15; abundance: .; j_gene: TRBJ2-1; v_gene: TRBV30; CDR3aa: CAWTNPGQGHNEQFF; CDR3nt: TGTGCCTGGACAAATCCGGGACAGGGCCACAATGAGCAGTTCTTC
d_gene: TRBD2; len: 14; abundance: many; j_gene: TRBJ2-1; v_gene: TRBV6-6; CDR3aa: CASSSAGESDEQFF; CDR3nt: TGTGCCAGCAGTTCCGCGGGAGAGTCCGATGAGCAGTTCTTC
d_gene: TRBD1; len: 15; abundance: few; j_gene: TRBJ2-4; v_gene: TRBV11-1; CDR3aa: CASSLAPDRGYIQYF; CDR3nt: TGTGCCAGCAGCTTAGCGCCGGACAGGGGCTACATTCAGTACTTC
d_gene: .; len: 15; abundance: few; j_gene: TRBJ1-2; v_gene: TRBV28; CDR3aa: CASSPWTESNYGYTF; CDR3nt: TGTGCCAGCAGTCCCTGGACAGAATCTAACTATGGCTACACCTTC
d_gene: .; len: 13; abundance: .; j_gene: TRBJ2-7; v_gene: TRBV29-1; CDR3aa: CSVEDTASYEQYF; CDR3nt: TGCAGCGTTGAAGATACGGCATCTTACGAGCAGTACTTC
d_gene: TRBD2; len: 17; abundance: .; j_gene: TRBJ2-5; v_gene: TRBV9; CDR3aa: CASSVGGLAGGTETQYF; CDR3nt: TGTGCCAGCAGCGTAGGGGGACTAGCGGGAGGGACGGAGACCCAGTACTTC
d_gene: .; len: 14; abundance: .; j_gene: TRBJ2-5; v_gene: TRBV29-1; CDR3aa: CSVEVDREGETQYF; CDR3nt: TGCAGCGTTGAGGTGGACAGGGAGGGGGAGACCCAGTACTTC